What follows is one T cell receptor (beta chain) and its context. These data originate in a study of blood T cell repertoires in COVID-19. Study as a whole: From the United States, Italy and Spain came samples of acute and convalescent COVID-19. From T cells, B-cell-depleted T cells, or PBMCs came the material, which was cDNA or gDNA.

Source study methods: Nucleated cell number was recorded as an estimate derived from reference gene primer amplification. The table came from immunoSEQ multiplex PCR; TCRdb's copy has only in-frame clones and leaves some out. The V and J calls and clone size were taken over from that table, and D and trimming were inferred from the DNA. This table holds roughly 120,000 clones, about 80% found once. Germline trimming cut 0 bases from V and 5 bases from J; bases unmatched to any gene: 9. This CDR3 has 16 amino acids. The gene calls are TRBV23-1 and TRBJ2-5; 7 bases align to TRBD2. TRBV23-1 is noted as an ORF with a role that remains uncertain. This TCR derives from a man between 65 and 80 years old with active or convalescent COVID-19. The source material was peripheral blood. The CDR3 region has the DNA TGCGCCAGCAGTCAATCGGGGGGGGTAGCATGGGAGACCCAGTACTTC. Its protein product is CASSQSGGVAWETQYF.